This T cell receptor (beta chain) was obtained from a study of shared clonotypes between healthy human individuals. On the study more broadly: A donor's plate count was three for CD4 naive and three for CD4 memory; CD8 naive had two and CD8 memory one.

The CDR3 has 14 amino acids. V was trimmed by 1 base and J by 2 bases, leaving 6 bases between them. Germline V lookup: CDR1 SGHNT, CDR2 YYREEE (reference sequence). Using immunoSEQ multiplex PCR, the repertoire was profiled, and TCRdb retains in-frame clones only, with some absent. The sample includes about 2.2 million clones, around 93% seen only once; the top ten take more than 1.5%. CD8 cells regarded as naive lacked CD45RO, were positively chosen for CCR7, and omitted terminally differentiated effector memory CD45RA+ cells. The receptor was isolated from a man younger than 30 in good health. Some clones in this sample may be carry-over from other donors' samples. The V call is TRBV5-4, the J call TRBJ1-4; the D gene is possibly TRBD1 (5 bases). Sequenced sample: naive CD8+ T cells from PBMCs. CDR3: CASSLSGTNEKLFF. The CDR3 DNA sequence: TGTGCCAGCAGCTTGTCAGGGACTAATGAAAAACTGTTTTTT.